These 8 T cell receptor beta chains were all obtained from the same sample, sequenced in a study of cytotoxic CD8 clonotypes in ibrutinib-treated CLL. Clones were read by immunoSEQ multiplex PCR, and TCRdb kept only the in-frame ones, dropping some. The sample has over 150,000 clones, about two thirds seen once. Sequenced material: PBMCs, taken after 24 months of ibrutinib treatment. These receptors all come from a human donor with chronic lymphocytic leukemia.

The V gene is TRBV4-3, the J gene TRBJ2-3; unclear D gene. Germline V CDR1 and CDR2: LGHNA, YSLEER. This CDR3 contains 15 residues. V shed 0 bases and J shed 0 bases, with 7 bases lying between them. The CDR3 coding sequence is TGCGCCAGCAGCCAAGATCGGTATAGCACAGATACGCAGTATTTT. Protein product: CASSQDRYSTDTQYF.

The chain couples TRBV5-1 to TRBJ1-1; 7 positions match TRBD1. The trim removed 4 bases at V and 0 bases at J, leaving 6 bases unmatched. CDR1 is SGHRS and CDR2 is YFSETQ in the germline V gene. This CDR3 comprises 15 residues. The DNA of the CDR3 is TGCGCCAGCAGCACCGACAGGGTGGTGAACACTGAAGCTTTCTTT. This gives the protein CASSTDRVVNTEAFF.

The gene calls are TRBV4-2 and TRBJ1-2; D is uncertain. Between the trimmed V and J ends, which lost 0 bases and 4 bases, there was a span of 9 bases. Per germline, CDR1 LGHNA and CDR2 YNFKEQ. CDR3 length: 14 residues. The CDR3 DNA follows: TGTGCCAGCAGCCAAGATTTGAACAGCTATGGCTACACCTTC. This gives the protein CASSQDLNSYGYTF.

Of note for this clone: Distinct nucleotide sequences in the sample also encode this CDR3. This chain links TRBV5-4 with TRBJ1-1, with D perhaps matching TRBD1 (6 bases). The CDR3 covers 17 residues. Germline V gene data show CDR1 as SGHNT and CDR2 as YYREEE (reference sequence). V shed 3 bases and J shed 0 bases, with 18 bases lying between them. CDR3 in amino acids: CASSSPKGGRMNTEAFF. CDR3 DNA: TGTGCCAGCAGCTCCCCCAAGGGGGGACGGATGAACACTGAAGCTTTCTTT.

This clone was detected a few times. The chain uses TRBV6-1 and TRBJ2-7; D unresolved. The germline gives CDR1 MNHNS, CDR2 SASEGT. V lost 5 bases to trimming and J lost 0 bases, with 5 bases between them. The CDR3 has 12 amino acids. The CDR3 DNA sequence: TGTGCCAGCAGTCAGAGCTCCTACGAGCAGTACTTC. This encodes CASSQSSYEQYF.

This chain links TRBV10-3 with TRBJ2-1, with 12 bases matching TRBD2. This CDR3 has 16 residues. Germline CDR1 and CDR2: ENHRY and SYGVKD. V gave up 5 bases and J gave up 0 bases; unmatched junction bases: 2. The CDR3 DNA sequence: TGTGCCATCAGTACGACTAGCGGGAGCTCCTACAATGAGCAGTTCTTC. This sequence encodes CAISTTSGSSYNEQFF.

The rearrangement joins TRBV7-6 to TRBJ2-7; 10 positions agree with TRBD2. Unmatched junction bases numbered 4, after V lost 5 bases and J lost 0 bases. The CDR3 is 15 residues long. Germline lookup yields CDR1 SGHVS and CDR2 FNYEAQ. The CDR3 region has the DNA TGTGCCAGCAGCCCGAGACTAGCGGGCTCCTACGAGCAGTACTTC. Encoded protein: CASSPRLAGSYEQYF.

V usage is TRBV28 and J usage is TRBJ2-7; D gene uncertain. Germline V CDR1 and CDR2: MDHEN, SYDVKM. The V gene lost 3 bases and the J gene lost 0 bases, with 9 bases spanning the gap. This CDR3 is built from 14 residues. The CDR3 reads CASSLGPNSYEQYF. CDR3 nucleotide sequence: TGTGCCAGCAGTTTGGGTCCTAACTCCTACGAGCAGTACTTC.